The present T cell receptor (beta chain) was sequenced within a study of shared clonotypes between healthy human individuals. Study in general: Each donor had three CD4 naive, three CD4 memory, two CD8 naive and one CD8 memory plate.

This CDR3 spans 17 amino acids. Germline V gene sequence: CDR1 SGHNT, CDR2 YYREEE (reference sequence). V lost 4 bases to trimming and J lost 6 bases; unmatched junction nucleotides: 8. Sorted-subset replicate PCR reactions were performed with 150 to 200 ng DNA, corresponding to roughly 31,000 T cell genomes. Profiled with immunoSEQ multiplex PCR; TCRdb holds only in-frame clones, not every one. The sample carries some 1.5 million clones, around 98% recorded once. Recent acute infections and vaccinations were absent in the healthy HIV-negative adult donors. V is TRBV5-4 and J is TRBJ2-1; the match to TRBD2 covers 15 bases. Sequenced: naive CD4+ T cells sorted from blood. Subset here: CD45RA+ positively selected. The receptor was derived from a man aged 25 to 45 in good health. The CDR3 region is CASSPPGLAGGANEQFF. The CDR3 DNA follows: TGTGCCAGCAGCCCTCCCGGACTAGCGGGAGGGGCCAATGAGCAGTTCTTC.